This TCR beta chain appears in the sequencing data of a study of Graves' ophthalmopathy and Graves' hyperthyroidism. This clonotype was seen at least ten times. Its specificity is not known. The CDR3 is 15 residues long. V lost 2 bases to trimming and J lost 7 bases, with 17 bases between them. Germline V gene data show CDR1 as LNHNV and CDR2 as YYDKDF (reference sequence). Amplified material comprised TCR beta CDR3 regions derived from RNA transcripts. First-round RT-PCR employed HTBI primers, with a second-round multiplex PCR after it. TCRdb called the multiplex PCR reads again in MiXCR, with one record for every CDR3 protein. The repertoire includes about 480,000 distinct CDR3 sequences, under 15% of them detected once, and 9.8% sits in the top ten. Regarding the study as a whole: Detected in blood as well were most expanded thyroid clonotypes with frequency above 0.001.

The chain has TRBV15 and TRBJ1-2, with D maybe TRBD1 (5 bases). The sequenced sample was blood. This TCR came from a woman aged 25 to 39 with Graves' ophthalmopathy. The CDR3 DNA follows: TGTGCCACCAGCAGACCAACGCCGGCCGGGGGTGGCTACACCTTC. Translation gives CATSRPTPAGGGYTF.